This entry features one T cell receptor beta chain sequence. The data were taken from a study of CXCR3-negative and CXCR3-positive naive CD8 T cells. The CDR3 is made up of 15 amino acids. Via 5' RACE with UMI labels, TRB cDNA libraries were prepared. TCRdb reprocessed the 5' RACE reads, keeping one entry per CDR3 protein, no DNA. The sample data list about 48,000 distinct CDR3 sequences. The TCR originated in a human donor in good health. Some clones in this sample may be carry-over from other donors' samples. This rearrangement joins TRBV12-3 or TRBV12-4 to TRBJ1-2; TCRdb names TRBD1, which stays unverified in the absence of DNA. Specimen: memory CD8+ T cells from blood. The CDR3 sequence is CASSIDRIGFSGYTF.